The rows below give T cell receptor beta chains drawn from one sample of a study of shared clonotypes between healthy human individuals. Data came from immunoSEQ multiplex PCR; TCRdb stores just in-frame clones and leaves some out. The sample shows hundreds of thousands of clones, 85% to 95% of them seen only once. Sequencing was carried out using naive CD8+ T cells sorted from blood. The receptors were gathered from a woman in her 30s in good health. Each CDR3 is given with its conserved first and last residue. The D gene is left open where the match is weak. Clone size is shown for a subset of rows, as once, few, many or a class of expanded clone.

CDR3	DNA	size	J	V	D
CASSLEAGGQGEQYF	TGTGCCAGCAGCTTAGAGGCGGGAGGGCAAGGCGAGCAGTACTTC	once	TRBJ2-7	TRBV7-9	TRBD2
CASSYSAGLRYNEQFF	TGTGCCAGCAGTTACTCGGCCGGCCTTCGGTACAATGAGCAGTTCTTC	NA	TRBJ2-1	TRBV6-6	NA
CASSSGLTYEQYF	TGTGCCAGCAGCTCGGGACTAACCTACGAGCAGTACTTC	NA	TRBJ2-7	TRBV12-1	NA
CASSSPNYEQYF	TGTGCCAGCAGCTCCCCCAACTACGAGCAGTACTTC	NA	TRBJ2-7	TRBV7-8	NA
CASSSGLAYEQYF	TGTGCCAGCAGCTCCGGCCTGGCTTACGAGCAGTACTTC	NA	TRBJ2-7	TRBV11-2	NA
CASSIDRQGVQVPDTEAFF	TGTGCCAGTAGTATAGATCGACAGGGGGTTCAGGTACCGGACACTGAAGCTTTCTTT	NA	TRBJ1-1	TRBV19	TRBD1
CASRSWDQNNERFF	TGTGCCAGCAGATCCTGGGACCAAAACAATGAGCGGTTCTTC	NA	TRBJ2-1	TRBV2	NA
CASSLLAGAYEQYF	TGTGCCAGCAGTTTACTAGCGGGAGCCTACGAGCAGTACTTC	NA	TRBJ2-7	TRBV27	TRBD2
CASRKSSYNEQFF	TGTGCCAGCAGAAAAAGCTCCTACAATGAGCAGTTCTTC	once	TRBJ2-1	TRBV25-1	NA
CASSKGLRYENEQYF	TGTGCCAGCAGTAAGGGACTACGCTATGAAAACGAGCAGTACTTC	NA	TRBJ2-7	TRBV2	TRBD2
CASSEVTAYEQYF	TGTGCCAGCAGTGAAGTGACAGCCTACGAGCAGTACTTC	NA	TRBJ2-7	TRBV28	NA
CASSPPGGEGESYEQYF	TGTGCCAGCAGCCCCCCCGGCGGTGAGGGGGAAAGTTACGAGCAGTACTTC	NA	TRBJ2-7	TRBV7-9	NA
CASSLGNTEAFF	TGTGCCAGTTCGTTGGGGAACACTGAAGCTTTCTTT	few	TRBJ1-1	TRBV19	NA
CASSSWGTGRETQYF	TGTGCCAGTAGTTCCTGGGGGACAGGGAGAGAGACCCAGTACTTC	NA	TRBJ2-5	TRBV19	TRBD1
CATSSLSGELFF	TGTGCCACCAGCAGCCTATCCGGGGAGCTGTTTTTT	NA	TRBJ2-2	TRBV15	NA
CASSLGRDLQETQYF	TGTGCCAGCAGCTTAGGCCGGGACCTACAAGAGACCCAGTACTTC	NA	TRBJ2-5	TRBV11-3	NA
CASSLVPREYNEQFF	TGTGCCAGCAGCTTAGTTCCCCGGGAATACAATGAGCAGTTCTTC	NA	TRBJ2-1	TRBV11-2	NA
CSVTTGSTGANVLTF	TGCAGCGTGACTACAGGGAGTACAGGGGCCAACGTCCTGACTTTC	NA	TRBJ2-6	TRBV29-1	NA
CASSVGTSLGETQYF	TGCGCCAGCAGCGTTGGGACTAGTCTAGGGGAGACCCAGTACTTC	NA	TRBJ2-5	TRBV5-1	TRBD2
CASSFRGAGVEQYF	TGTGCCAGCAGTTTTAGGGGGGCGGGAGTAGAGCAGTACTTC	NA	TRBJ2-7	TRBV28	NA
CASSLWESSGNTIYF	TGTGCCAGCAGTTTATGGGAGAGCTCTGGAAACACCATATATTTT	NA	TRBJ1-3	TRBV28	NA
CASSESRTRYNEQFF	TGCGCCAGCAGTGAGTCGAGGACTCGTTACAATGAGCAGTTCTTC	once	TRBJ2-1	TRBV10-2	NA
CASIDRVENQPQHF	TGTGCCAGCATTGACAGGGTCGAAAATCAGCCCCAGCATTTT	NA	TRBJ1-5	TRBV6-6	TRBD1
CASSLVRGAYEQYF	TGTGCCAGCAGTTTAGTCAGGGGTGCGTACGAGCAGTACTTC	once	TRBJ2-7	TRBV27	NA
CASSPRSSLANEQFF	TGTGCCAGCAGCCCTAGGAGCTCACTAGCGAATGAGCAGTTCTTC	NA	TRBJ2-1	TRBV7-2	TRBD2
CASSLPGQGHEQYF	TGTGCCAGCAGCTTACCGGGACAGGGCCACGAGCAGTACTTC	once	TRBJ2-7	TRBV28	TRBD1
CASSYSPGSGYTF	TGTGCCAGCAGTTACTCCCCCGGCAGTGGCTACACCTTC	NA	TRBJ1-2	TRBV6-5	NA
CASSLLSERNEQYF	TGTGCCAGCAGCCTACTATCCGAGAGGAACGAGCAGTACTTC	NA	TRBJ2-7	TRBV9	NA
CASSSLAGGHEQFF	TGTGCCAGCAGTTCACTAGCGGGAGGGCATGAGCAGTTCTTC	NA	TRBJ2-1	TRBV28	TRBD2
CASSQEASGIANTGELFF	TGTGCCAGCAGCCAAGAAGCTAGCGGAATCGCGAACACCGGGGAGCTGTTTTTT	NA	TRBJ2-2	TRBV4-2	TRBD2
CASSPPSANYGYTF	TGTGCCAGCAGTCCTCCGAGCGCTAACTATGGCTACACCTTC	NA	TRBJ1-2	TRBV28	NA
CASSLGNNEKLFF	TGTGCCAGCAGCTTGGGTAATAATGAAAAACTGTTTTTT	NA	TRBJ1-4	TRBV11-2	NA
CASSVAPTYEQYF	TGTGCCAGCAGCGTAGCCCCTACCTACGAGCAGTACTTC	NA	TRBJ2-7	TRBV9	NA
CASQAFNEKLFF	TGTGCCAGCCAGGCCTTTAATGAAAAACTGTTTTTT	NA	TRBJ1-4	TRBV19	NA
CSVVLASGKNEQFF	TGCAGCGTTGTACTGGCTAGCGGGAAAAATGAGCAGTTCTTC	once	TRBJ2-1	TRBV29-1	TRBD2
CASSLASGISYEQYF	TGTGCCAGCAGCTTAGCGAGCGGGATCTCCTACGAGCAGTACTTC	NA	TRBJ2-7	TRBV11-1	TRBD2
CASSLGNVPYEQYF	TGTGCCAGCAGCTTAGGTAACGTACCCTACGAGCAGTACTTC	once	TRBJ2-7	TRBV5-4	NA
CASSFGVTYEQYF	TGTGCCAGCAGCTTCGGAGTTACCTACGAGCAGTACTTC	NA	TRBJ2-7	TRBV11-2	NA
CASRPGGLEEKLFF	TGTGCCAGCAGGCCAGGGGGCTTGGAGGAAAAACTGTTTTTT	NA	TRBJ1-4	TRBV27	TRBD1
CAAGGHYNEQFF	TGTGCCGCGGGAGGGCACTACAATGAGCAGTTCTTC	once	TRBJ2-1	TRBV27	TRBD2
CASSPLEQPYEQYF	TGTGCCAGTAGTCCGCTGGAGCAGCCCTACGAGCAGTACTTC	NA	TRBJ2-7	TRBV19	NA
CASSPALAPPGELFF	TGTGCCAGCAGCCCGGCACTCGCCCCTCCCGGGGAGCTGTTTTTT	NA	TRBJ2-2	TRBV5-4	NA
CASSYTDYYGYTF	TGTGCCAGCAGTTACACAGATTACTATGGCTACACCTTC	once	TRBJ1-2	TRBV28	NA
CASSPRDLYYSSYNEQFF	TGTGCCAGCAGCCCACGGGACTTATACTATAGCTCCTACAATGAGCAGTTCTTC	NA	TRBJ2-1	TRBV7-2	NA